These 21 T cell receptor beta chains originate from one sample sequenced in a study of siplizumab effects on memory and regulatory T cells. Sequenced by immunoSEQ multiplex PCR; TCRdb stores in-frame clones only, minus some. The sample has roughly 110,000 clones, about 94% seen once. The material sequenced was non-Treg CD4+ T cells sorted from blood. The receptor source for this set is a human donor in good health.

The chain combines TRBV2 with TRBJ1-1; tentatively, D is TRBD1 (5 bases). Trimming took off 6 bases at V and 4 bases at J, with 9 bases between the two ends. Germline CDR1 reads SNHLY; CDR2 reads FYNNEI. The CDR3 is made up of 12 amino acids. The CDR3 region is CASRPDSTEAFF. The CDR3 coding sequence is TGTGCCAGCAGACCTGACAGCACTGAAGCTTTCTTT. The full variable domain, in which reference TRBV2 and TRBJ1-1 provide the parts outside the CDR3, is EPEVTQTPSHQVTQMGQEVILRCVPISNHLYFYWYRQILGQKVEFLVSFYNNEISEKSEIFDDQFSVERPDGSNFTLKIRSTKLEDSAMYFCASRPDSTEAFFGQGTRLTVV.

The V gene is TRBV28, the J gene TRBJ1-1; the D is unclear. This CDR3 has 15 residues. V lost 6 bases and J 1 base, leaving 15 bases between the germline ends. In germline, CDR1 is MDHEN, CDR2 SYDVKM. The CDR3 bases are TGTGCCAGCAGCTCGCCCGGGAGTTCGAACACTGAAGCTTTCTTT. Its protein is CASSSPGSSNTEAFF.

This chain connects TRBV9 to TRBJ2-1; D could derive from TRBD1 or TRBD2 (6 bases each). V was cut by 2 bases and J by 9 bases, with 12 bases left in between. CDR3 length: 13 amino acids. Germline-derived CDR1 and CDR2 are SGDLS and YYNGEE. In DNA, the CDR3 is TGTGCCAGCAGCGTCGTACAGGGAGGTGAGCAGTTCTTC. This sequence encodes CASSVVQGGEQFF.

The V gene is TRBV27, the J gene TRBJ2-1; 10 positions match TRBD1. The CDR3 length is 15 residues. After removal of 5 bases from V and 4 bases from J, the junction contained 5 bases not matched to a gene. In germline, CDR1 is MNHEY, CDR2 SMNVEV (reference sequence). CDR3 nucleotide sequence: TGTGCCAGCAGTGTACCGGGACAGGGGTACAATGAGCAGTTCTTC. It translates to CASSVPGQGYNEQFF.

This chain connects TRBV19 to TRBJ1-4; D not certain. Between the trimmed V and J ends, which lost 1 base and 6 bases, there was a span of 6 bases. In germline, CDR1 is LNHDA, CDR2 SQIVND (reference sequence). The CDR3 contains 13 residues. CDR3 in amino acids: CASSIVTDEKLFF. CDR3 coding DNA: TGTGCCAGTAGTATAGTGACGGATGAAAAACTGTTTTTT.

This clone came up a few times. The chain uses TRBV4-1 and TRBJ1-5; D remains ambiguous. With 0 bases removed from V and 6 bases from J, the gap between germline ends came to 12 bases. CDR1 and CDR2 from the germline V gene are MGHRA and YSYEKL. The CDR3 totals 15 residues. DNA for the CDR3: TGCGCCAGCAGCCAAGATGTCCTTCGGGGTCAGCCCCAGCATTTT. As protein: CASSQDVLRGQPQHF.

The chain couples TRBV7-2 to TRBJ1-5; no definite D call. This CDR3 spans 16 amino acids. V was clipped by 1 base and J by 7 bases, with 17 bases between them. The germline V gene has CDR1 SGHTA and CDR2 FQGNSA. This CDR3 reads CASSLDGPLLGQPQHF. The DNA for the CDR3 is TGTGCCAGCAGCTTAGATGGACCTTTACTGGGGCAGCCCCAGCATTTT.

The chain carries TRBV7-9 and TRBJ2-5, with D perhaps assigned TRBD1 or TRBD2 (5 bases each). The CDR3 covers 15 residues. Germline CDR1 reads SEHNR; CDR2 reads FQNEAQ (reference sequence). V lost 5 bases and J lost 4, with 17 bases in between. The CDR3 here is CASSLGTQNRETQYF. CDR3 sequence (DNA): TGTGCCAGCAGCCTCGGGACCCAGAATCGAGAGACCCAGTACTTC.

The chain is built from TRBV4-1 and TRBJ2-3; no clear D gene. Trimming took off 0 bases at V and 9 bases at J, with 7 bases between the two ends. This CDR3 spans 12 amino acids. The germline CDR1 and CDR2 sequences are MGHRA and YSYEKL. CDR3 in DNA: TGCGCCAGCAGCCAAGATGGGTGGACGCAGTATTTT. Translation gives CASSQDGWTQYF.

The rearrangement links TRBV11-1 to TRBJ1-1, with TRBD1 matching 9 bases. The length of the CDR3 is 14 residues. The J segment lost 6 bases and the V segment lost 6 bases, leaving 8 bases of the junction unmatched. Germline assignment: CDR1 SGHAT and CDR2 FQDESV (reference sequence). CDR3 residues: CASSFGTGRPEAFF. The CDR3 nucleotides are TGTGCCAGCAGTTTCGGGACAGGGCGGCCTGAAGCTTTCTTT.

The genes are TRBV6-1 and TRBJ1-5, with 8 bases aligning to TRBD1. Germline-derived CDR1 and CDR2 are MNHNS and SASEGT. The junction had 8 bases not matched to a gene; V was cut back by 5 bases and J by 5 bases. CDR3 length: 15 amino acids. CDR3 in DNA: TGTGCCAGCAGTCTCACAGGGGGTTCCTATCAGCCCCAGCATTTT. This translates into CASSLTGGSYQPQHF.

The rearrangement uses TRBV30 and TRBJ2-4; 11 bases map to TRBD1. V was clipped by 2 bases and J by 2 bases; unmatched bases: 8. Germline V CDR1 and CDR2: GTSNPN, SVGIG (reference sequence). This CDR3 has 17 residues. The CDR3 reads CAWSPSDRGLSKNIQYF. CDR3 in DNA: TGTGCCTGGAGTCCATCGGACAGGGGGCTATCCAAAAACATTCAGTACTTC.

This chain uses TRBV2 with TRBJ1-1; TRBD1 is a possible D gene (5 bases). Germline V gene sequence: CDR1 SNHLY, CDR2 FYNNEI. The CDR3 covers 15 residues. V dropped 5 bases and J dropped 6 bases, with 19 bases sitting between them. CDR3 protein: CASSPWGREGSEAFF. In DNA form, the CDR3 reads TGTGCCAGCAGTCCCTGGGGGAGGGAAGGTTCTGAAGCTTTCTTT. The complete variable domain, with remaining parts taken from reference TRBV2 and TRBJ1-1, reads EPEVTQTPSHQVTQMGQEVILRCVPISNHLYFYWYRQILGQKVEFLVSFYNNEISEKSEIFDDQFSVERPDGSNFTLKIRSTKLEDSAMYFCASSPWGREGSEAFFGQGTRLTVV.

V usage is TRBV5-4 and J usage is TRBJ2-5, with D perhaps matching TRBD2 (6 bases). The V end lost 4 bases, the J end lost 1 base, and 14 bases lay between the germline ends. The CDR3 is 15 residues long. Germline-derived CDR1 and CDR2 are SGHNT and YYREEE (reference sequence). The CDR3 loop reads CASSTPAGPQETQYF. CDR3 sequence (DNA): TGTGCCAGCAGCACGCCCGCGGGACCCCAAGAGACCCAGTACTTC.

Details on this clone: The junction does not match germline at one end; this may be a read error. The chain employs TRBV6-1 and TRBJ1-6; 8 positions match TRBD1. Germline V gives CDR1 MNHNS, CDR2 SASEGT. This CDR3 is built from 12 residues. CDR3 bases: TGTGCCAGCAGCCCGGACAGGGTAAAACTCCGCTTT. Translated, it gives CASSPDRVKLRF.

The chain carries TRBV6-4 and TRBJ2-1, with 9 nucleotides matching TRBD2. The V segment lost 5 bases and the J segment 5 bases; nucleotides outside the gene matches: 7. CDR3 size: 15 residues. Germline V gives CDR1 MRHNA, CDR2 SNTAGT. This CDR3 is CASSLGLAGHNEQFF. CDR3 nucleotide sequence: TGTGCCAGCAGTCTTGGGCTAGCGGGGCACAATGAGCAGTTCTTC.

The V call is TRBV7-3, the J call TRBJ2-4; 9 nucleotides agree with TRBD1. Losses at the gene ends were 2 bases for V and 5 bases for J; bases not matched to a gene: 7. The CDR3 totals 16 residues. Germline CDR1 is SGHTA and CDR2 is FQGTGA. CDR3 in DNA: TGTGCCAGCAGCTTAGGCCTCACAGGGGGCCAAAACATTCAGTACTTC. Translated, it gives CASSLGLTGGQNIQYF.

The gene calls are TRBV7-2 and TRBJ1-3, with D possibly matching TRBD1 (6 bases). Per the germline V gene, CDR1 is SGHTA and CDR2 is FQGNSA. This CDR3 contains 16 residues. Trimming cost V 6 bases and J 0 bases, with 15 bases left between them. This CDR3 reads CASSYAGHLSGNTIYF. CDR3 coding DNA: TGTGCCAGCAGTTATGCGGGACACCTCTCTGGAAACACCATATATTTT. Filled out from reference TRBV7-2 and TRBJ1-3, the complete variable domain reads GAGVSQSPSNKVTEKGKDVELRCDPISGHTALYWYRQSLGQGLEFLIYFQGNSAPDKSGLPSDRFSAERTGGSVSTLTIQRTQQEDSAVYLCASSYAGHLSGNTIYFGEGSWLTVV.

The gene calls are TRBV11-3 and TRBJ2-1, with D perhaps TRBD2 (5 bases). CDR1 and CDR2 (germline): SGHNT, YENEEA. Between the trimmed V and J ends, which lost 4 bases and 9 bases, there was a span of 7 bases. This CDR3 is built from 11 residues. CDR3 in amino acids: CASSSGGEQFF. The CDR3 coding sequence is TGTGCCAGCAGCTCCGGAGGTGAGCAGTTCTTC.

V usage is TRBV5-6 and J usage is TRBJ1-1, with D possibly matching TRBD1 (6 bases). Trimming removed 4 bases from V and 3 bases from J, with 13 bases in between. Germline CDR1 is SGHDT and CDR2 is YYEEEE. The CDR3 has 14 amino acids. The CDR3 loop reads CASSRGLYDTEAFF. The CDR3 DNA follows: TGTGCCAGCAGCCGGGGGCTATATGACACTGAAGCTTTCTTT.

The J gene is TRBJ1-4, the V gene TRBV11-2, with a tentative D call TRBD1 (5 bases). The CDR3 length is 16 residues. Trimming took 2 bases from V and 5 from J, leaving 15 bases between them. From germline, CDR1 is SGHAT and CDR2 FQNNGV. CDR3 amino acids: CASSLLGPGLNEKLFF. CDR3 DNA: TGTGCCAGCAGCTTATTAGGTCCAGGGCTCAATGAAAAACTGTTTTTT.